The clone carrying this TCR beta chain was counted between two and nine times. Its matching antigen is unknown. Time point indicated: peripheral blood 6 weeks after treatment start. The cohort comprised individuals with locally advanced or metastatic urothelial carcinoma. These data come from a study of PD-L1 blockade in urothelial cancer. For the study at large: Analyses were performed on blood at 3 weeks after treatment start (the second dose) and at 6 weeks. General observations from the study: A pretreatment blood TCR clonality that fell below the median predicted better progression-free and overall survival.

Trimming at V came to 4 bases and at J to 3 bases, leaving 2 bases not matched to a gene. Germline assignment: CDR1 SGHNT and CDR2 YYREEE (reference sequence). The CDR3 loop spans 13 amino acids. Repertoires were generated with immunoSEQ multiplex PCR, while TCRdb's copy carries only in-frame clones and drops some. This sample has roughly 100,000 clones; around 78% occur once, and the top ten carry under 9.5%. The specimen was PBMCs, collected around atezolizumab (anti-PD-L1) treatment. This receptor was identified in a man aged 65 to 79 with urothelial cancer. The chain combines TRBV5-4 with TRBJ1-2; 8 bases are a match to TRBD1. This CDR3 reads CASSLQGDYGYTF. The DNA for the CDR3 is TGTGCCAGCAGCCTACAGGGGGACTATGGCTACACCTTC.